Below, one T cell receptor (beta chain) is given with its context. Trimming removed 1 base at V and 3 bases at J, with 9 bases between. The CDR3 length is 15 residues. The germline V gene encodes CDR1 SEHNR and CDR2 FQNEAQ (reference sequence). Categorization into cohorts depended on clinical history that participants reported. Donors in Cohort 3 counted as recovered after two negative PCRs, clearance, or symptom resolution. Authors' analysis steps: Amplifying reference gene primers gave estimates of nucleated cell counts. The data were produced by immunoSEQ multiplex PCR, yet TCRdb's version contains in-frame clones alone and is incomplete. D and trimming come from the DNA, and the V and J calls and clone size come from that table. This table holds 280,000 or so clones, 85% found once. The data were taken from a study of blood T cell repertoires in COVID-19. As for the study in general: Nucleic acid was either cDNA or gDNA, and it came from T cells, B-cell-depleted T cells, or PBMCs.

Sequenced sample: PBMCs or T cells enriched from blood (not recorded which). V usage is TRBV7-9 and J usage is TRBJ1-4; D unclear. This receptor was identified in a woman between 50 and 59 years old who had recovered from COVID-19. CDR3 in DNA: TGTGCCAGCAGCTTAGACCTGGGCCCTAATGAAAAACTGTTTTTT. Translated, it gives CASSLDLGPNEKLFF. Full variable domain (missing parts from reference TRBV7-9 and TRBJ1-4): DTGVSQNPRHKITKRGQNVTFRCDPISEHNRLYWYRQTLGQGPEFLTYFQNEAQLEKSRLLSDRFSAERPKGSFSTLEIQRTEQGDSAMYLCASSLDLGPNEKLFFGSGTQLSVL.